Listed below are T cell receptor beta chains from one sample, sequenced in a study of shared clonotypes between healthy human individuals. Here immunoSEQ multiplex PCR was the method, and the copy in TCRdb shows in-frame clones only, minus some. The sample comprises about 550,000 clones, about 95% of which are singletons, and 0.11% rests with the top ten. Sequenced material: naive CD8+ T cells sorted from blood. The source is a woman under 40 in good health. Both conserved end residues are part of each CDR3. A D gene is named only where the DNA matches it firmly. Size is omitted from some rows. Given values are once, few, many or a class for expanded clones.

D: .
V: TRBV5-1
J: TRBJ1-2
size: once
length: 13
DNA: TGCGCCAGCAGCTTGGGACAGCTTTATGGCTACACCTTC
CDR3: CASSLGQLYGYTF

D: .
V: TRBV28
J: TRBJ1-3
size: .
length: 15
DNA: TGTGCCAGCAGTTCGGTACAGGACGGTGGAAACACCATATATTTT
CDR3: CASSSVQDGGNTIYF

D: .
V: TRBV7-9
J: TRBJ2-3
size: .
length: 14
DNA: TGTGCCATCTGGGGGGGGCCCAGCACAGATACGCAGTATTTT
CDR3: CAIWGGPSTDTQYF

D: TRBD1
V: TRBV28
J: TRBJ2-1
size: .
length: 15
DNA: TGTGCCACCAAGGCAGGGGGATTCAGGTACAATGAGCAGTTCTTC
CDR3: CATKAGGFRYNEQFF

D: TRBD2
V: TRBV27
J: TRBJ2-7
size: .
length: 15
DNA: TGTGCCAGCAGTGTCACGGGAGGCCCCTACTACGAGCAGTACTTC
CDR3: CASSVTGGPYYEQYF

D: .
V: TRBV19
J: TRBJ2-7
size: .
length: 17
DNA: TGTGCCAGTAGCCCAGGGGGATTCGGGGGACTTACGTACGAGCAGTACTTC
CDR3: CASSPGGFGGLTYEQYF

D: TRBD1
V: TRBV27
J: TRBJ1-1
size: .
length: 14
DNA: TGTGCCAGCAGTTTTACAGGGGGGGGCACTGAAGCTTTCTTT
CDR3: CASSFTGGGTEAFF

D: .
V: TRBV6-6
J: TRBJ2-1
size: .
length: 14
DNA: TGTGCCAGCAGTTATGTGGTCTCCTACAATGAGCAGTTCTTC
CDR3: CASSYVVSYNEQFF

D: .
V: TRBV6-1
J: TRBJ2-5
size: .
length: 13
DNA: TGTGCCAGCAGTGATTTGCTCGGAGAGACCCAGTACTTC
CDR3: CASSDLLGETQYF

D: .
V: TRBV7-9
J: TRBJ2-5
size: .
length: 14
DNA: TGTGCCAGCAGCCTCGAGCGGGCCCAAGAGACCCAGTACTTC
CDR3: CASSLERAQETQYF

D: .
V: TRBV27
J: TRBJ1-5
size: .
length: 15
DNA: TGTGCCAGCAGTGACCGGGACGGACGCAATCAGCCCCAGCATTTT
CDR3: CASSDRDGRNQPQHF

D: .
V: TRBV27
J: TRBJ2-7
size: .
length: 13
DNA: TGTGCCAGCAGCCACGGAGCCCCCTACGAGCAGTACTTC
CDR3: CASSHGAPYEQYF

D: .
V: TRBV4-1
J: TRBJ2-7
size: .
length: 16
DNA: TGCGCCAGCAGCCAAGATGGAACGGGCCCCACCTACGAGCAGTACTTC
CDR3: CASSQDGTGPTYEQYF

D: .
V: TRBV28
J: TRBJ2-3
size: once
length: 16
DNA: TGTGCCAGCAGTTCCCAGGCAGGGCTGTATACAGATACGCAGTATTTT
CDR3: CASSSQAGLYTDTQYF

D: TRBD2
V: TRBV5-4
J: TRBJ2-7
size: .
length: 15
DNA: TGTGCCAGCAGCGATGGGACTAGCGGGTCCTACGAGCAGTACTTC
CDR3: CASSDGTSGSYEQYF

D: TRBD2
V: TRBV27
J: TRBJ2-1
size: .
length: 15
DNA: TGTGCCAGCAGCTTGGGAGCGGGAGGGCCTATTGAGCAGTTCTTC
CDR3: CASSLGAGGPIEQFF

D: TRBD1
V: TRBV5-1
J: TRBJ2-7
size: .
length: 14
DNA: TGCGCCAGCAGCTACATGGGACAGGGAAGCGAGCAGTACTTC
CDR3: CASSYMGQGSEQYF

D: .
V: TRBV5-6
J: TRBJ2-1
size: .
length: 13
DNA: TGTGCCAGCAAGGAGACTACCTACAATGAACAGTTCTTC
CDR3: CASKETTYNEQFF